This T cell receptor (beta chain) derives from a study of shared clonotypes between healthy human individuals. It was CD45RO-negative cells, positively selected for CCR7, that made up naive CD8 cells, with terminally differentiated effector memory CD45RA+ cells excluded. J lost 0 bases, V lost 1 base, and 9 bases had no gene match. Germline V gene data show CDR1 as SEHNR and CDR2 as FQNEAQ (reference sequence). CDR3 length: 19 residues. Sequencing was performed with immunoSEQ multiplex PCR; in TCRdb, only in-frame clones are kept and a portion is missing. The sample has around 2.1 million clones, roughly 91% seen once; the top ten hold approximately 1.7%.

The sample consisted of naive CD8+ T cells from PBMCs. The V gene is TRBV7-9, the J gene TRBJ2-4, with 10 bases that match TRBD2. This TCR was recovered from a man between 18 and 29 years old in good health. Some clones in this sample may be carry-over from other donors' samples. This chain's CDR3 is CASSLVASGSPQAKNIQYF. CDR3 in DNA: TGTGCCAGCAGCTTAGTCGCTAGCGGGAGCCCACAAGCCAAAAACATTCAGTACTTC.